These 12 T cell receptor beta chains originate from one sample sequenced in a study of cytotoxic CD8 clonotypes in ibrutinib-treated CLL. Here immunoSEQ multiplex PCR was the method, and the copy in TCRdb shows in-frame clones only, minus some. Seen here are roughly 180,000 clones, 84% observed once, and the top ten hold 3.5% to 5.5%. The source material was PBMCs, sampled after 24 months of ibrutinib treatment. All receptors come from a human donor with chronic lymphocytic leukemia.

The chain is built from TRBV20-1 and TRBJ2-3, with TRBD1 as a possible D gene (5 bases). This CDR3 region has 11 residues. Germline loops: CDR1 DFQATT, CDR2 SNEGSKA (reference sequence). Trimming left V 6 bases short and J 7 bases short, with 11 bases between. The CDR3 sequence: CSAKRGNTQYF. The CDR3 DNA reads TGCAGTGCCAAAAGGGGCAATACGCAGTATTTT.

For this clone: Other DNA sequences of this sample code for an identical CDR3. This chain uses TRBV7-9 with TRBJ2-7; no clear D. CDR1 is SEHNR, CDR2 FQNEAQ, per germline (reference sequence). This CDR3 spans 12 amino acids. Trimming took 1 base from V and 3 from J, leaving 4 bases between them. The CDR3 nucleotides read TGTGCCAGCAGCTTAGTGGACTACGAGCAGTACTTC. Translated, it gives CASSLVDYEQYF.

The rearrangement links TRBV11-2 to TRBJ1-2; D remains unclear. Germline lookup yields CDR1 SGHAT and CDR2 FQNNGV. V lost 5 bases to trimming and J lost 8 bases, with 12 bases between them. The CDR3 extends over 12 amino acids. The CDR3 nucleotides read TGTGCCAGCAGCCCCGCTGGGCTCGGCTACACCTTC. Encoded protein: CASSPAGLGYTF.

The V gene is TRBV15, the J gene TRBJ2-1; D is possibly TRBD1 (5 bases). This CDR3 is built from 13 residues. Germline lookup yields CDR1 LNHNV and CDR2 YYDKDF (reference sequence). V gave up 3 bases and J gave up 7 bases, with 10 bases separating them. The CDR3 loop reads CATSRTVSNEQFF. In DNA, the CDR3 is TGTGCCACCAGCAGGACAGTGTCAAATGAGCAGTTCTTC.

J is TRBJ2-7 and V is TRBV7-2; D uncertain. Germline values: CDR1 SGHTA, CDR2 FQGNSA. V lost 5 bases and J 6 bases, leaving 8 bases between the germline ends. The CDR3 has 11 residues. CDR3 amino acids: CASSGHSEQYF. In DNA, the CDR3 is TGTGCCAGCAGCGGGCACAGCGAGCAGTACTTC.

The chain employs TRBV11-2 and TRBJ2-3; D gene ambiguous. The V gene lost 5 bases and the J gene lost 2 bases, with 2 bases spanning the gap. CDR1 and CDR2 (germline): SGHAT, FQNNGV. CDR3 length: 11 amino acids. The CDR3 protein is CASSHTDTQYF. The CDR3 DNA reads as TGTGCCAGCAGCCACACAGATACGCAGTATTTT.

This clone has a handful of counts. The chain joins TRBV27 to TRBJ2-2, with D possibly matching TRBD1 (5 bases). In germline, CDR1 is MNHEY, CDR2 SMNVEV (reference sequence). The CDR3 spans 16 residues. The V end was cut by 2 bases, the J end by 0 bases, with 10 bases between. CDR3 nucleotide sequence: TGTGCCAGCAGTTTACTTGCGACAGCGAACACCGGGGAGCTGTTTTTT. It translates to CASSLLATANTGELFF.

V and J are TRBV11-2 and TRBJ2-7, with 7 nucleotides matching TRBD2. The CDR3 runs to 16 residues. Looked up from germline, CDR1 is SGHAT and CDR2 is FQNNGV. Trimming took 6 bases from V and 5 from J; bases not matched to a gene: 16. The DNA of the CDR3 is TGTGCCAGCAGACTAACCCCAGCGGGGTGGTGGGACGAGCAGTACTTC. Protein sequence: CASRLTPAGWWDEQYF. Filled out from reference TRBV11-2 and TRBJ2-7, the complete variable domain reads EAGVAQSPRYKIIEKRQSVAFWCNPISGHATLYWYQQILGQGPKLLIQFQNNGVVDDSQLPKDRFSAERLKGVDSTLKIQPAKLEDSAVYLCASRLTPAGWWDEQYFGPGTRLTVT.

The gene calls are TRBV28 and TRBJ2-2; the D is unclear. This CDR3 comprises 15 residues. Looked up from germline, CDR1 is MDHEN and CDR2 is SYDVKM. The V end lost 4 bases, the J end lost 2 bases, and 11 bases lay between the germline ends. This CDR3 reads CASSSRVHNTGELFF. Written as DNA, the CDR3 is TGTGCCAGCAGTTCTCGGGTCCACAACACCGGGGAGCTGTTTTTT.

A few counts support this clone. The genes are TRBV18 and TRBJ2-3, with 8 positions matching TRBD1. Trimming at V came to 1 base and at J to 5 bases, leaving 5 bases not matched to a gene. CDR1 is KGHSH and CDR2 is LQKENI in the germline V gene. The CDR3 runs to 15 residues. The CDR3 DNA reads TGTGCCAGCTCACCACGGACAGGGCCCTTAGATACGCAGTATTTT. Its translation: CASSPRTGPLDTQYF.

This clone was observed once. The chain uses TRBV30 and TRBJ1-5; TRBD1 aligns across 9 bases. V shed 5 bases and J 7 bases; nucleotides not matched to a gene: 9. Germline V lookup: CDR1 GTSNPN, CDR2 SVGIG (reference sequence). The CDR3 covers 14 residues. The CDR3 coding sequence is TGTGCCTGGGGGACAGGGTCTGGCTGGCAGCCCCAGCATTTT. Encoded protein: CAWGTGSGWQPQHF.

The V call is TRBV10-2, the J call TRBJ2-2; TRBD2 agrees at 9 bases. Germline V lookup: CDR1 WSHSY, CDR2 SAAADI. Unmatched junction bases numbered 7, after V lost 8 bases and J lost 3 bases. The CDR3 contains 15 residues. The CDR3 DNA reads TGCGCCAGCTCCACTAGCGGGTACCACACCGGGGAGCTGTTTTTT. It codes for CASSTSGYHTGELFF.